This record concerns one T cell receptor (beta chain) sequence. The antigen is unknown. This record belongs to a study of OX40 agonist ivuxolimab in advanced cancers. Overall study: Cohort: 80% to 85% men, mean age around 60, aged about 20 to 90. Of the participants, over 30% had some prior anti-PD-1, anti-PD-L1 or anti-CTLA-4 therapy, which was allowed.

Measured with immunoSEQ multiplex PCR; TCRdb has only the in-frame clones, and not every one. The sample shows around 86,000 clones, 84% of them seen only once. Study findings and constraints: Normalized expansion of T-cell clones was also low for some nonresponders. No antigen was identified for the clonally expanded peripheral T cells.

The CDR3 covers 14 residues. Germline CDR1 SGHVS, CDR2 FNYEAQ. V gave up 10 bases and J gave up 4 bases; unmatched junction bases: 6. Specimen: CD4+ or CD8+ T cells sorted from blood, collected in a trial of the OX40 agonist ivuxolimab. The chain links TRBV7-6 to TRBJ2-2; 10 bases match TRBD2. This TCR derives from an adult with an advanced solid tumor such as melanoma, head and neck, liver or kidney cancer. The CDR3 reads CATLAGGATGELFF. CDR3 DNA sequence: TGTGCCACCTTAGCGGGGGGCGCCACCGGGGAGCTGTTTTTT.